This TCR beta chain was retrieved from a study of cytomegalovirus exposure and HLA in healthy donors. General study findings and limits: Analysis was carried out at a later point, and it linked a missense DCLRE1C variant to TCR beta V- and J-gene trimming. Presence/absence analyses assumed roughly uniform sequencing depth across donors.

PCR employed 60 Vbeta and 13 Jbeta primers. Assay used: immunoSEQ multiplex PCR; TCRdb lists only in-frame clones, some missing. Among around 130,000 clones listed, roughly three quarters were seen once. From germline, CDR1 is SEHNR and CDR2 FQNEAQ (reference sequence). This CDR3 comprises 12 residues. V was cut by 5 bases and J by 4 bases, with 8 bases left in between. As regards this clone: What it recognizes is unknown.

The specimen sequenced was PBMCs. The TCR comes from a man aged 25-45 years in good health and CMV-seronegative. The V call is TRBV7-9, the J call TRBJ1-1; D uncertain. CDR3 nucleotide sequence: TGTGCCAGCAGCCCCCCAATCACTGAAGCTTTCTTT. Protein: CASSPPITEAFF.